This entry concerns a single T cell receptor (beta chain). The antigen is unknown. This CDR3 has 14 residues. Deletions cut 0 bases from V and 6 bases from J, with 12 bases between. From germline, CDR1 is MNHEY and CDR2 SVGAGI. Primers for the PCR totalled 60 Vbeta and 13 Jbeta. In the original processing: There were tens of millions of unique TCR beta chains by a later count, and some 11 million of them were shared. Profiling relied on immunoSEQ multiplex PCR, and the TCRdb table lists in-frame clones only, not all of them. V, J and clone size derive from that table, while D and trimming were established from the DNA sequence. Among 150,000 to 200,000 clones listed, roughly 87% were seen once. The sample originates from a study of cytomegalovirus exposure and HLA in healthy donors. The wider study: Membership in the Caucasian-associated ancestry cluster was found for about 84% of 350 to 450 genotyped donors. Study-level points and caveats: Many donors carried some public TCRs, although rarity characterized most TCR sequences. Among TCR beta chains, those listed as cytomegalovirus-associated numbered some 170.

The clonotype comes from a boy aged 2 to 10 in good health and CMV-seronegative. The sample consisted of PBMCs. V is TRBV6-5 and J is TRBJ2-7; D remains unclear. The CDR3: CASSYSSLFVEQYF. The CDR3 DNA reads TGTGCCAGCAGTTACTCGAGTCTGTTTGTCGAGCAGTACTTC.